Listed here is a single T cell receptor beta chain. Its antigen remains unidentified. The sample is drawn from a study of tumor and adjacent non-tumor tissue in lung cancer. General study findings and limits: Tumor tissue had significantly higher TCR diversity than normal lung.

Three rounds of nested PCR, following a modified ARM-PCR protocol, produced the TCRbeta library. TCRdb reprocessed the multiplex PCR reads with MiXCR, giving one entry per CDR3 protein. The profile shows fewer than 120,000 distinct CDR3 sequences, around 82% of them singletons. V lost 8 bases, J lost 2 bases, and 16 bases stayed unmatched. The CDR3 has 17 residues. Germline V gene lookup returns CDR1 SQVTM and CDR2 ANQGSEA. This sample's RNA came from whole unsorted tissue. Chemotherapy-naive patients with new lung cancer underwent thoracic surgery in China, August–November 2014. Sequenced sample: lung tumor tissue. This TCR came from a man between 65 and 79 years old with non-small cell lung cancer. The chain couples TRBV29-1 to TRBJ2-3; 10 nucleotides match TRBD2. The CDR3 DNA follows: TGCAGCTTACTCATATATGTGAGCGGGGGGGACACAGATACGCAGTATTTT. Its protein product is CSLLIYVSGGDTDTQYF.